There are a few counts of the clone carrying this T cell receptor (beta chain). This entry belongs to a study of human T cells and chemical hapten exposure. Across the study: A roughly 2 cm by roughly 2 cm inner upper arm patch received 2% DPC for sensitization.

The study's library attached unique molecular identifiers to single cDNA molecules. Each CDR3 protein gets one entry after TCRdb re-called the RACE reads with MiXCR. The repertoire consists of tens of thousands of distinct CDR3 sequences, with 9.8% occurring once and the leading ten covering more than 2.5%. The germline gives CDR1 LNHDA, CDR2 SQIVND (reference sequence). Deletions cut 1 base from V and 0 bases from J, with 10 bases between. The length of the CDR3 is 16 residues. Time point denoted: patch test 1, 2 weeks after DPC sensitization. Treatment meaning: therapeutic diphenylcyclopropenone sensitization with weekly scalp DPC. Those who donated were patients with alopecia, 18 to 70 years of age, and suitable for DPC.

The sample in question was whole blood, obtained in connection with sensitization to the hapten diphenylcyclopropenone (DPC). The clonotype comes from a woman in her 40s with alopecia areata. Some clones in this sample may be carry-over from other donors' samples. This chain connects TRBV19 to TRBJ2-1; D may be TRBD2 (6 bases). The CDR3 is CASSIAGGASYNEQFF. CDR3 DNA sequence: TGTGCCAGTAGTATAGCGGGCGGGGCCTCCTACAATGAGCAGTTCTTC.